The T cell receptor (beta chain) described here comes from a study of T cell responses to AZD1222 COVID-19 vaccine. Overall study results and limits: Most donors were white British and more were female, and clonal diversity was possibly underestimated. Scientists sampled the repertoires only once the peak T cell response had passed. After two AZD1222 doses, spike-specific TCR breadth and depth rose versus day 0. Only a handful of AZD1222 recipients, several in all, had baseline seropositivity.

For this clone: The target antigen is unknown.

This CDR3 spans 18 amino acids. Germline V CDR1 and CDR2: MNHEY, SVGEGT. The V gene end was trimmed by 5 bases and the J gene end by 5 bases; junction bases not matched to a gene: 14. The protocol was immunoSEQ multiplex PCR, while the TCRdb copy is restricted to in-frame clones and leaves out a portion. The table includes roughly 80,000 clones, approximately 90% detected once. Source: peripheral blood, taken 28 days after the second AZD1222 dose. The chain joins TRBV6-2 or TRBV6-3 to TRBJ2-7; 14 nucleotides line up with TRBD2. This sequence was found in an adult who received the AZD1222 COVID-19 vaccine. The CDR3 protein is CASSTYPGTSGSSHEQYF. CDR3 bases: TGTGCCAGCAGTACATACCCGGGGACTAGCGGGAGTAGCCACGAGCAGTACTTC.